The 25 T cell receptor beta chains in this list originate from one sample, sequenced in a study of blood T cell repertoires in COVID-19. Assay used: immunoSEQ multiplex PCR; TCRdb lists only in-frame clones, some missing. The sample records about 380,000 clones, around 90% being singletons. Source material: peripheral blood. These receptors originate from a man between 18 and 35 years old with active or convalescent COVID-19.

The chain is built from TRBV30 and TRBJ2-1, with 7 bases fitting TRBD2. Losses at the gene ends were 4 bases for V and 0 bases for J; bases not matched to a gene: 6. Germline CDR1 GTSNPN, CDR2 SVGIG (reference sequence). CDR3 length: 15 residues. The CDR3 here is CAWTMASGSYNEQFF. The CDR3 DNA reads TGTGCCTGGACTATGGCTAGCGGCTCCTACAATGAGCAGTTCTTC.

The chain recombines TRBV4-2 with TRBJ2-5; TRBD1 agrees at 9 bases. The J segment lost 3 bases and the V segment lost 5 bases, leaving 7 bases of the junction unmatched. The germline V gene has CDR1 LGHNA and CDR2 YNFKEQ. The CDR3 loop spans 15 amino acids. CDR3 region: CASSSNRQGEETQYF. DNA of the CDR3: TGTGCCAGCAGCTCCAATCGACAGGGGGAAGAGACCCAGTACTTC.

This chain connects TRBV12-3 or TRBV12-4 to TRBJ2-1; D is uncertain. The CDR3 is 12 residues long. V lost 3 bases and J 9 bases, leaving 9 bases between the germline ends. CDR3 in DNA: TGTGCCAGCAGTTTCTATCGCGGTGAGCAGTTCTTC. The encoded protein is CASSFYRGEQFF.

This chain joins TRBV7-2 and TRBJ1-5; tentatively, D is TRBD1 (6 bases). The germline V and J ends were trimmed by 5 bases and 5 bases, with 16 bases remaining between them. Per germline, CDR1 SGHTA and CDR2 FQGNSA. The length of the CDR3 is 15 residues. The chain's CDR3 is CASSPGHGGYQPQHF. For the CDR3, the DNA is TGTGCCAGCAGCCCCGGCCATGGGGGCTATCAGCCCCAGCATTTT.

V usage is TRBV10-1 and J usage is TRBJ1-5; 7 nucleotides align to TRBD1. Germline V gene sequence: CDR1 WNHNN, CDR2 SYGVQD (reference sequence). The CDR3 covers 14 residues. V gave up 3 bases and J gave up 7 bases; unmatched junction bases: 6. The CDR3 DNA reads TGCGCCAGCAGTGACTCACAGGGGAGGCAGCCCCAGCATTTT. Translation gives CASSDSQGRQPQHF.

The chain is built from TRBV7-2 and TRBJ2-7; 7 nucleotides match TRBD1. The CDR3 has 16 residues. J lost 3 bases, V lost 2 bases, and 10 bases had no gene match. Germline loops: CDR1 SGHTA, CDR2 FQGNSA. CDR3: CASSLRLDRRLYEQYF. The DNA of the CDR3 is TGTGCCAGCAGCTTAAGGTTGGACAGGAGACTCTACGAGCAGTACTTC.

The chain couples TRBV4-3 to TRBJ2-5; TRBD1 matches 8 bases. The CDR3 sequence is 13 residues long. Germline CDR1 LGHNA, CDR2 YSLEER. Unmatched junction bases numbered 2, after V lost 4 bases and J lost 4 bases. The DNA for the CDR3 is TGCGCCAGCAGCCCGACAGGGGTAGAGACCCAGTACTTC. Translation gives CASSPTGVETQYF.

V is TRBV7-8 and J is TRBJ2-1, with 10 bases fitting TRBD2. The junction had 11 bases not matched to a gene; V was cut back by 5 bases and J by 7 bases. Germline V gene lookup returns CDR1 SGHVS and CDR2 FQNEAQ. The CDR3 loop spans 16 amino acids. For the CDR3, the DNA is TGTGCCAGCAGCCCGCTTGGTAGCGGGGGGTCAAATGAGCAGTTCTTC. The encoded protein is CASSPLGSGGSNEQFF.

V is TRBV7-6 and J is TRBJ2-3; 12 bases are a match to TRBD1. The CDR3 has 15 amino acids. With 5 bases clipped from V and 6 bases from J, the junction kept 6 bases outside the gene matches. CDR1 and CDR2 from the germline V gene are SGHVS and FNYEAQ. CDR3 DNA sequence: TGTGCCAGCAGCCCGGGACAGGGGGCGTGGGATACGCAGTATTTT. Its translation is CASSPGQGAWDTQYF.

This chain connects TRBV2 to TRBJ2-1; 14 bases are shared with TRBD2. Germline V gives CDR1 SNHLY, CDR2 FYNNEI. Losses at the gene ends were 5 bases for V and 5 bases for J; bases not matched to a gene: 8. The CDR3 length is 17 residues. This CDR3 reads CASSLRTSGRSDNEQFF. CDR3 nucleotide sequence: TGTGCCAGCAGTTTGCGGACTAGCGGGAGGTCAGACAATGAGCAGTTCTTC.

The V call is TRBV30, the J call TRBJ1-5; a possible D gene is TRBD1 (6 bases). The CDR3 is 14 residues long. V dropped 3 bases and J dropped 5 bases, with 14 bases sitting between them. CDR1 is GTSNPN, CDR2 SVGIG, per germline (reference sequence). For the CDR3, the DNA is TGTGCCTGGAGCGGACAGTGGGGGTATCAGCCCCAGCATTTT. Protein: CAWSGQWGYQPQHF.

The V and J genes are TRBV25-1 and TRBJ1-2, with D hard to call. The CDR3 runs 14 residues. CDR1 MGHDK and CDR2 SYGVNS come from the germline V gene. V was shortened by 1 base and J by 4 bases, with 10 bases between the two germline ends. CDR3 loop: CASSELASSYGYTF. DNA for the CDR3: TGTGCCAGCAGTGAATTAGCCAGCTCCTATGGCTACACCTTC.

This chain connects TRBV6-4 to TRBJ2-2, with TRBD2 as a possible D gene (5 bases). Deletions cut 5 bases from V and 2 bases from J, with 9 bases between. Germline V gene sequence: CDR1 MRHNA, CDR2 SNTAGT. The CDR3 totals 14 residues. The CDR3 region has the DNA TGTGCCAGCAGTTTGAGCGGAAACACCGGGGAGCTGTTTTTT. Protein: CASSLSGNTGELFF.

The CDR3 sequence: CASSQDLLGYGYTF. In DNA, the CDR3 is TGTGCCAGCAGCCAAGATCTTCTCGGCTATGGCTACACCTTC. The rearrangement links TRBV4-2 to TRBJ1-2; D unclear. The CDR3 contains 14 residues. Looked up from germline, CDR1 is LGHNA and CDR2 is YNFKEQ. V was clipped by 0 bases and J by 4 bases, with 9 bases between them.

The chain carries TRBV28 and TRBJ2-7; 10 nucleotides line up with TRBD2. V was clipped by 8 bases and J by 0 bases; unmatched bases: 25. The length of the CDR3 is 21 residues. Germline V lookup: CDR1 MDHEN, CDR2 SYDVKM. In DNA, the CDR3 is TGTGCCAGCGGCCCCCCGCTCTGGGGCTTAGCGGGAGGAAAAAGCTCCTACGAGCAGTACTTC. It codes for CASGPPLWGLAGGKSSYEQYF.

The chain employs TRBV18 and TRBJ1-4; unclear D gene. The V gene's germline CDR1 is KGHSH and CDR2 LQKENI. Trimming pared 7 bases from V and 10 bases from J, leaving 16 bases between. The CDR3 spans 13 residues. DNA for the CDR3: TGTGCCAGCTTGACTGAGTTTAGTGGAAAACTGTTTTTT. Translated: CASLTEFSGKLFF.

The chain recombines TRBV7-2 with TRBJ1-2; weak D call: TRBD1 (6 bases). Germline V gives CDR1 SGHTA, CDR2 FQGNSA. Trimming stripped 8 bases from V and 6 bases from J, with 19 bases between. This CDR3 has 14 amino acids. CDR3 sequence reads: CASYTGTHLHGYTF. CDR3 bases: TGTGCCAGCTATACAGGGACACACCTTCATGGCTACACCTTC.

For this clone: This CDR3 is also generated by other DNA sequences in the sample. The chain joins TRBV5-1 to TRBJ1-1; 8 bases map to TRBD1. The junction had 4 bases not matched to a gene; V was cut back by 4 bases and J by 2 bases. The germline CDR1 and CDR2 sequences are SGHRS and YFSETQ. The CDR3 runs to 14 residues. The CDR3 protein is CASSLSGGNTEAFF. As DNA, the CDR3 is TGCGCCAGCAGCCTCTCAGGGGGCAACACTGAAGCTTTCTTT.

The chain links TRBV7-9 to TRBJ2-1; D is perhaps TRBD1 (6 bases). CDR1 and CDR2 from the germline V gene are SEHNR and FQNEAQ (reference sequence). The CDR3 consists of 14 residues. Trimming left V 5 bases short and J 5 bases short, with 13 bases between. The DNA of the CDR3 is TGTGCCAGCAGCACAGGGTTACCCCACAATGAGCAGTTCTTC. Protein: CASSTGLPHNEQFF.

The V and J genes are TRBV7-6 and TRBJ2-1, with 14 bases identical to TRBD2. The V segment lost 5 bases and the J segment 3 bases; nucleotides outside the gene matches: 6. The germline V gene has CDR1 SGHVS and CDR2 FNYEAQ. The CDR3 loop spans 17 amino acids. The CDR3: CASSRLGLAGGYNEQFF. CDR3 DNA sequence: TGTGCCAGCAGCCGACTAGGACTAGCGGGGGGCTACAATGAGCAGTTCTTC.

V is TRBV3-1 (or the pseudogene TRBV3-2) and J is TRBJ2-1, with 8 nucleotides matching TRBD2. Germline V gene sequence: CDR1 LGHDT, CDR2 YNNKEL (reference sequence). CDR3 length: 17 residues. V dropped 3 bases and J dropped 1; count of bases not matched to a gene: 8. CDR3 bases: TGTGCCAGCAGCCAGCGGGCGGGGGGATTTTCCTACAATGAGCAGTTCTTC. It specifies CASSQRAGGFSYNEQFF.

The chain has TRBV4-2 and TRBJ1-1; 11 bases are shared with TRBD1. V gave up 3 bases and J gave up 6 bases; unmatched junction bases: 6. This CDR3 comprises 15 residues. Looked up from germline, CDR1 is LGHNA and CDR2 is YNFKEQ. CDR3 bases: TGTGCCAGCAGCCATACCGGGACAGGGGGTCCTGAAGCTTTCTTT. Its protein is CASSHTGTGGPEAFF.

The chain has TRBV9 and TRBJ1-1; D is ambiguous. Germline loops: CDR1 SGDLS, CDR2 YYNGEE. The V end was cut by 0 bases, the J end by 6 bases, with 9 bases between. CDR3 length: 13 residues. Written as DNA, the CDR3 is TGTGCCAGCAGCGTAGGGGTCCGGGCTGAAGCTTTCTTT. Translating gives CASSVGVRAEAFF.

V gene TRBV5-1 combines with J gene TRBJ2-4; 7 positions agree with TRBD1. With V trimmed by 8 bases and J by 6 bases, 11 bases remained unmatched. Per the germline V gene, CDR1 is SGHRS and CDR2 is YFSETQ. The CDR3 is made up of 14 amino acids. CDR3 protein: CARLTGTVRNIQYF. CDR3 DNA sequence: TGCGCCAGGTTGACAGGGACGGTGAGAAACATTCAGTACTTC.

The J gene is TRBJ2-1, the V gene TRBV6-5; TRBD2 is a possible D gene (6 bases). The CDR3 sequence is 14 residues long. V lost 0 bases and J 4 bases, leaving 7 bases between the germline ends. Germline CDR1 and CDR2: MNHEY and SVGAGI. The CDR3 nucleotides are TGTGCCAGCAGTTACTCGGACTATTACAATGAGCAGTTCTTC. Translated, it gives CASSYSDYYNEQFF.